This TCR beta chain was captured in a study of neurological immune-mediated disorders. For the study at large: Of the roughly 34 patients who had multiple sclerosis, 31 had the relapsing-remitting form and 3 had the secondary progressive form.

This clonotype showed up many times. TCRdb recomputed calls from the 5' RACE reads with MiXCR, one row per CDR3 protein. The sample lists 130,000 or so distinct CDR3 sequences; around 3% were seen once. The CDR3 is 14 residues long. The V gene's germline CDR1 is DFQATT and CDR2 SNEGSKA (reference sequence). The germline V and J ends were trimmed by 3 bases and 0 bases, with 9 bases remaining between them. The receptor's source is a woman younger than 45 with multiple sclerosis. V usage is TRBV20-1 and J usage is TRBJ1-3; unclear D gene. Sequencing was carried out using PBMCs. CDR3 DNA sequence: TGCAGTGCTAGGGCGGCGTCCTCTGGAAACACCATATATTTT. Translating gives CSARAASSGNTIYF.